There are many counts of the clone carrying this T cell receptor beta chain. Its antigen is still unknown. Graves' hyperthyroidism qualified as stable when ophthalmopathy did not progress within 18 months. The diagnoses drew upon clinical symptoms, serum thyroxine and TRAb, thyroid ultrasound and orbital computed tomography. This sample is drawn from a study of T cells in Graves' hyperthyroidism and ophthalmopathy. Study conclusions and caveats: Ophthalmopathy was separated from stable hyperthyroidism by a 13 V-J model.

TCR beta CDR3 regions were amplified from RNA. The HTBI set primed first-round TCR CDR3 RT-PCR. TCRdb independently ran MiXCR on the multiplex PCR reads; one entry per CDR3 protein. The table has about 690,000 distinct CDR3 sequences, roughly 17% seen once; the top ten hold roughly 15%. There are 16 residues in the CDR3. Germline V lookup: CDR1 SEHNR, CDR2 FQNEAQ (reference sequence). V was clipped by 5 bases and J by 5 bases; unmatched bases: 11. Source material: blood. The chain couples TRBV7-9 to TRBJ2-1; 8 bases are a match to TRBD1. This TCR was sampled from a man aged 50 to 59 with Graves' hyperthyroidism. CDR3 bases: TGTGCCAGCAGCCCCAGTATGCAGGGGGCAGACAATGAGCAGTTCTTC. Protein sequence: CASSPSMQGADNEQFF.